This entry is about one T cell receptor (beta chain). This entry belongs to a study of cytomegalovirus exposure and HLA in healthy donors. The assay was immunoSEQ multiplex PCR, and TCRdb's table has in-frame clones only and misses some. Among some 110,000 clones, roughly 83% were seen once, and the ten largest hold around 5.1%. V was clipped by 4 bases and J by 6 bases, with 10 bases between them. The germline V gene has CDR1 SGDLS and CDR2 YYNGEE. The length of the CDR3 is 13 residues. The sample consisted of PBMCs. V usage is TRBV9 and J usage is TRBJ2-2; maybe TRBD1 (5 bases). The clonotype comes from a man between 18 and 29 years old in good health and CMV-seronegative. The CDR3 reads CASSTLGPGELFF. The CDR3 DNA follows: TGTGCCAGCAGCACGTTGGGGCCCGGGGAGCTGTTTTTT. The full variable domain, in which reference TRBV9 and TRBJ2-2 provide the parts outside the CDR3, is DSGVTQTPKHLITATGQRVTLRCSPRSGDLSVYWYQQSLDQGLQFLIQYYNGEERAKGNILERFSAQQFPDLHSELNLSSLELGDSALYFCASSTLGPGELFFGEGSRLTVL.